The sequence of this T cell receptor (beta chain) was determined in a study of blood T cell repertoires in COVID-19. Study details: Samples came from the United States, Italy and Spain, spanning acute and convalescent COVID-19.

In the source study's methods: Reference gene primers were amplified, and this amplification served to estimate nucleated cell counts. Method: immunoSEQ multiplex PCR; TCRdb's copy keeps in-frame clones and lacks some. V, J and clone size are those of that table, while D and trimming were read from the DNA. The data contain approximately 140,000 clones, approximately 87% of them singletons. This clone was picked up many times. The V gene's germline CDR1 is MRHNA and CDR2 SNTAGT. This CDR3 region has 13 residues. Trimming cost V 3 bases and J 6 bases, with 6 bases left between them. The origin of this receptor is a woman aged 35 to 49 with acute or convalescent COVID-19. The material sequenced was peripheral blood. This rearrangement joins TRBV6-4 to TRBJ1-6, with D perhaps matching TRBD1 (6 bases). In DNA, the CDR3 is TGTGCCAGCAGTGAGGGGGCTAATTCACCCCTCCACTTT. This gives the protein CASSEGANSPLHF.